The 25 T cell receptor beta chains in this list originate from one sample, sequenced in a study of cytomegalovirus exposure and HLA in healthy donors. The PCR employed 60 Vbeta primers together with 13 Jbeta primers. Assay: immunoSEQ multiplex PCR; the TCRdb copy retains only in-frame clones and omits some. The profile covers some 98,000 clones, with about 81% appearing a single time and 1.4% taken by the ten largest. The sequencing sample was made of PBMCs. The receptors derive from a man in his forties in good health and CMV-seronegative.

The CDR3 DNA sequence: TGTGCCAGCAGTTTACGGACTCATGAGGGACAACCCTACGAGCAGTACTTC. Translation gives CASSLRTHEGQPYEQYF. The chain carries TRBV27 and TRBJ2-7; tentatively, D is TRBD1 (6 bases). The germline V gene encodes CDR1 MNHEY and CDR2 SMNVEV (reference sequence). The CDR3 runs to 17 residues. Trimming removed 2 bases from V and 2 bases from J, with 19 bases in between.

The CDR3 here is CASRTGTSGYTDTQYF. The DNA of the CDR3 is TGCGCCAGCAGAACCGGGACTAGCGGGTACACAGATACGCAGTATTTT. The V gene is TRBV5-1, the J gene TRBJ2-3, with 12 bases that match TRBD2. Per germline, CDR1 SGHRS and CDR2 YFSETQ. V gave up 5 bases and J gave up 2 bases; unmatched junction bases: 6. The CDR3 loop spans 16 amino acids.

The chain joins TRBV11-2 to TRBJ2-3; D gene ambiguous. The CDR3 contains 15 residues. Germline CDR1 and CDR2: SGHAT and FQNNGV. The V gene lost 5 bases and the J gene lost 1 base, with 13 bases spanning the gap. CDR3 bases: TGTGCCAGCAGCCCCTCCTCCGTCGGCACAGATACGCAGTATTTT. As protein: CASSPSSVGTDTQYF.

The V gene is TRBV10-1, the J gene TRBJ2-2, with D maybe TRBD1 (7 bases). Trimming left V 9 bases short and J 5 bases short, with 16 bases between. Germline-derived CDR1 and CDR2 are WNHNN and SYGVQD (reference sequence). The CDR3 totals 14 residues. The CDR3 nucleotides read TGCGCCAGTCGGCGGGACAGCAGTACCGGGGAGCTGTTTTTT. Amino acid sequence: CASRRDSSTGELFF.

The chain employs TRBV2 and TRBJ1-1; D not certain. Germline-derived CDR1 and CDR2 are SNHLY and FYNNEI. CDR3 length: 13 amino acids. The V gene lost 6 bases and the J gene lost 6 bases, with 14 bases spanning the gap. The CDR3 sequence: CASSTGIGAEAFF. CDR3 coding DNA: TGTGCCAGCAGCACCGGGATTGGGGCTGAAGCTTTCTTT.

The J gene is TRBJ1-3, the V gene TRBV21-1; TRBD1, the D gene given by the table, was not confirmed from the DNA. TRBV21-1 is flagged as a pseudogene. The CDR3 has 19 amino acids. CDR3 sequence: CASSNQTGEDEGSGNTIYF. The CDR3 DNA sequence: TGTGCCAGCAGCAACCAGACAGGAGAGGACGAAGGCTCGGGAAACACCATATATTTT.

This chain links TRBV4-2 with TRBJ1-5, with a weak D call TRBD1 (6 bases). Germline CDR1 is LGHNA and CDR2 is YNFKEQ. This CDR3 spans 15 amino acids. The V end was cut by 1 base, the J end by 5 bases, with 12 bases between. CDR3 in DNA: TGTGCCAGCAGCCAAGGGGGGGGCAGAGATCAGCCCCAGCATTTT. It specifies CASSQGGGRDQPQHF.

The chain carries TRBV27 and TRBJ2-7, with a tentative D call TRBD2 (5 bases). The CDR3 has 11 amino acids. Germline CDR1 is MNHEY and CDR2 is SMNVEV (reference sequence). Between the trimmed V and J ends, which lost 2 bases and 6 bases, there was a span of 5 bases. The CDR3 loop reads CASSLGGEQYF. The CDR3 DNA sequence: TGTGCCAGCAGTTTAGGAGGCGAGCAGTACTTC.

This clone came up a few times. This chain connects TRBV10-3 to TRBJ2-1; 12 positions agree with TRBD2. This CDR3 is 15 amino acids long. Germline trimming cut 6 bases from V and 5 bases from J; bases unmatched to any gene: 5. In germline, CDR1 is ENHRY, CDR2 SYGVKD. CDR3 in amino acids: CAISVTSGGNNEQFF. CDR3 DNA sequence: TGTGCCATCAGCGTGACTAGCGGGGGTAACAATGAGCAGTTCTTC.

The chain joins TRBV5-4 to TRBJ1-2, with a weak D call TRBD1 (5 bases). The V end lost 0 bases, the J end lost 7 bases, and 19 bases lay between the germline ends. The CDR3 spans 16 residues. The germline V gene has CDR1 SGHNT and CDR2 YYREEE (reference sequence). CDR3 DNA sequence: TGTGCCAGCAGCTTGGCTTTAGGCAGGGACGGGGGTGGCTACACCTTC. It encodes CASSLALGRDGGGYTF.

This rearrangement joins TRBV7-2 to TRBJ2-5; 14 bases align to TRBD2. CDR1 and CDR2 from the germline V gene are SGHTA and FQGNSA. V dropped 4 bases and J dropped 4; count of bases not matched to a gene: 2. The CDR3 is 15 amino acids. CDR3 protein: CASSSGTSGGETQYF. The CDR3 bases are TGTGCCAGCAGCTCTGGGACTAGCGGGGGAGAGACCCAGTACTTC. Complete variable domain (other parts from reference TRBV7-2 and TRBJ2-5): GAGVSQSPSNKVTEKGKDVELRCDPISGHTALYWYRQSLGQGLEFLIYFQGNSAPDKSGLPSDRFSAERTGGSVSTLTIQRTQQEDSAVYLCASSSGTSGGETQYFGPGTRLLVL.

This chain joins TRBV5-6 and TRBJ2-2; D ambiguous. The ends were cut back, 1 base at V and 10 bases at J, with 11 bases in the middle. The CDR3 has 13 residues. The V gene's germline CDR1 is SGHDT and CDR2 YYEEEE. CDR3 DNA: TGTGCCAGCAGCTTGCTCCCGTCAGTGGAGCTGTTTTTT. It encodes CASSLLPSVELFF.

The CDR3, as DNA: TGTGCCAGCAGAAGGGGGTACCAAGAGACCCAGTACTTC. Translating it yields CASRRGYQETQYF. The chain joins TRBV6-1 to TRBJ2-5; possible D gene TRBD1, 6 bases. The germline CDR1 and CDR2 sequences are MNHNS and SASEGT. Trimming removed 6 bases at V and 0 bases at J, with 8 bases between. The CDR3 is made up of 13 amino acids.

This sequence joins TRBV6-1 and TRBJ2-7, with D possibly matching TRBD2 (7 bases). The CDR3 runs to 16 residues. V lost 0 bases and J 1 base, leaving 13 bases between the germline ends. Germline CDR1 MNHNS, CDR2 SASEGT. The CDR3, as DNA: TGTGCCAGCAGTGAAGCCGGGGGGCCAAATTCCTACGAGCAGTACTTC. Protein sequence: CASSEAGGPNSYEQYF.

This rearrangement joins TRBV25-1 to TRBJ2-7; possible D gene TRBD1, 6 bases. Trimming took off 6 bases at V and 0 bases at J, with 12 bases between the two ends. In germline, CDR1 is MGHDK, CDR2 SYGVNS. The CDR3 covers 14 residues. CDR3: CASRPRQDSYEQYF. CDR3 nucleotides: TGTGCCAGCAGACCAAGACAGGACTCCTACGAGCAGTACTTC.

The chain employs TRBV5-1 and TRBJ2-5; 13 bases line up with TRBD2. The ends lost 0 bases at V and 3 bases at J; junction bases unmatched: 2. This CDR3 is built from 16 residues. Germline V gene data show CDR1 as SGHRS and CDR2 as YFSETQ. CDR3 coding DNA: TGCGCCAGCAGCTTGGGGGGACTAGCGGGGAAAGAGACCCAGTACTTC. It specifies CASSLGGLAGKETQYF. The variable domain in full, with the rest retrieved from reference TRBV5-1 and TRBJ2-5, is KAGVTQTPRYLIKTRGQQVTLSCSPISGHRSVSWYQQTPGQGLQFLFEYFSETQRNKGNFPGRFSGRQFSNSRSEMNVSTLELGDSALYLCASSLGGLAGKETQYFGPGTRLLVL.

V is TRBV10-3 and J is TRBJ2-3, with 10 bases aligning to TRBD2. The CDR3 runs 15 residues. Trimming removed 6 bases from V and 2 bases from J; junction bases left unmatched: 5. Per germline, CDR1 ENHRY and CDR2 SYGVKD. CDR3 residues: CAIRPAGGVTDTQYF. Here the CDR3 DNA reads TGTGCCATCAGGCCAGCGGGGGGGGTCACAGATACGCAGTATTTT.

The J gene is TRBJ2-4, the V gene TRBV7-8; D possibly corresponds to TRBD2 (5 bases). Germline CDR1 is SGHVS and CDR2 is FQNEAQ. V was trimmed by 1 base and J by 2 bases, leaving 15 bases between them. The length of the CDR3 is 17 residues. CDR3 loop: CASSLVTFGDPKNIQYF. The CDR3 region has the DNA TGTGCCAGCAGCTTAGTTACGTTCGGGGATCCCAAAAACATTCAGTACTTC.

J is TRBJ1-5 and V is TRBV9, with D tentatively TRBD1 (5 bases). V dropped 3 bases and J dropped 3 bases, with 13 bases sitting between them. The CDR3 is 15 amino acids. The germline gives CDR1 SGDLS, CDR2 YYNGEE. CDR3 residues: CASSAGGASNQPQHF. In nucleotides, the CDR3 is TGTGCCAGCAGCGCCGGCGGGGCGTCCAATCAGCCCCAGCATTTT.

This clone was seen a single time. The genes are TRBV5-6 and TRBJ1-5; 11 bases align to TRBD1. Germline loops: CDR1 SGHDT, CDR2 YYEEEE. This CDR3 has 16 residues. Trimming removed 0 bases from V and 7 bases from J; junction bases left unmatched: 6. This CDR3 is CASSLALGQGVQPQHF. DNA of the CDR3: TGTGCCAGCAGCTTGGCCTTGGGACAGGGGGTCCAGCCCCAGCATTTT.

In its sample, this clone was seen a few times. The V call is TRBV6-6, the J call TRBJ1-5, with D possibly matching TRBD1 (5 bases). V dropped 4 bases and J dropped 0 bases, with 13 bases sitting between them. The CDR3 spans 16 residues. Germline CDR1 MNHNY, CDR2 SVGAGI (reference sequence). The CDR3 loop reads CASSSKTVYSNQPQHF. The CDR3 nucleotides are TGTGCCAGCAGTTCCAAGACAGTTTATAGCAATCAGCCCCAGCATTTT.

The genes are TRBV6-5 and TRBJ2-5; 7 bases match TRBD2. The DNA end lines up better with TRBJ2-7; the J call may be wrong. CDR3 length: 14 residues. Germline V gene lookup returns CDR1 MNHEY and CDR2 SVGAGI. The CDR3 DNA follows: TGTGCCAGCAGGAACCCGGGGGGAGCCTACGAGCAGTACTTC. It yields the protein CASRNPGGAYEQYF.

This chain connects TRBV5-6 to TRBJ1-2; 7 bases line up with TRBD1. Germline lookup yields CDR1 SGHDT and CDR2 YYEEEE. V shed 1 base, J shed 4 bases, and the junction held 4 bases outside the gene matches. The CDR3 is 14 residues long. Here the CDR3 reads CASSLLGTAYGYTF. CDR3 DNA: TGTGCCAGCAGCTTGCTTGGGACAGCCTATGGCTACACCTTC.

The rearrangement uses TRBV9 and TRBJ2-3, with D possibly being TRBD2 (7 bases). V lost 1 base, J lost 4 bases, and 19 bases lay in between. The CDR3 is 17 residues long. The germline V gene has CDR1 SGDLS and CDR2 YYNGEE. The CDR3 nucleotides read TGTGCCAGCAGCGTACAGCCTGGCGGGGGCGGGTCAGATACGCAGTATTTT. Translation gives CASSVQPGGGGSDTQYF.

J is TRBJ1-2 and V is TRBV13; possible D gene TRBD1, 6 bases. Trimming cost V 4 bases and J 3 bases, with 18 bases left between them. The germline CDR1 and CDR2 sequences are PRHDT and FYEKMQ (reference sequence). There are 16 residues in the CDR3. The CDR3 protein is CASSYWELTGYYGYTF. The CDR3 DNA sequence: TGTGCCAGCAGCTACTGGGAGCTGACAGGTTACTATGGCTACACCTTC.